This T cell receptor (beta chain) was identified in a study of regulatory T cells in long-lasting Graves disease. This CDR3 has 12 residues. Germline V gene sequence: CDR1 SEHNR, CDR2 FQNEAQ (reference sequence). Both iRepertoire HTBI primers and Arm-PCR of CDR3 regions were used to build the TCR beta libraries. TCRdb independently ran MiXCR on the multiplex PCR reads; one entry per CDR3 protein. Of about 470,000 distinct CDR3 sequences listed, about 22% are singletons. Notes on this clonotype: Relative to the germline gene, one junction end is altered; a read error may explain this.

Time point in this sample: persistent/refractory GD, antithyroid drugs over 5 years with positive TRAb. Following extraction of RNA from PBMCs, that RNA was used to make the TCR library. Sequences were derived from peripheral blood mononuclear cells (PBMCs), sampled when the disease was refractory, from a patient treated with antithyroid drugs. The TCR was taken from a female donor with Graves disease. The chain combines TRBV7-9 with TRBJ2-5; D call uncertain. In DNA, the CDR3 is TGTGCCGGCAGCCTTGATGGTGAGACCCAGTACTTC. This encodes CAGSLDGETQYF.